The rows below give T cell receptor beta chains drawn from one sample of a study of T cell responses to AZD1222 COVID-19 vaccine. Libraries were prepared by immunoSEQ multiplex PCR; TCRdb keeps only in-frame clonotypes and omits some of them. The sample lists roughly 110,000 clones; 89% were seen once. The sequences come from peripheral blood, collected on day 0 of AZD1222 vaccination. Receptors were obtained from an adult in good health. The CDR3 runs from the conserved cysteine through the conserved F or W. D genes are given only for firm matches. Size is stated for part of the rows, as once, few or many counts, or as a class when the clone is expanded.

v_gene: TRBV13; d_gene: TRBD2; j_gene: TRBJ2-3; abundance: -; CDR3aa: CASSPLGTRLTDTQYF; CDR3nt: TGTGCCAGCAGCCCGTTAGGGACTAGACTCACAGATACGCAGTATTTT
v_gene: TRBV28; d_gene: -; j_gene: TRBJ2-7; abundance: -; CDR3aa: CASSLSQGSHEQYF; CDR3nt: TGTGCCAGCAGTTTATCCCAGGGGTCCCACGAGCAGTACTTC
v_gene: TRBV2; d_gene: TRBD2; j_gene: TRBJ2-1; abundance: -; CDR3aa: CASPSGSIGNEQFF; CDR3nt: TGTGCCAGCCCTAGCGGGAGTATTGGCAATGAGCAGTTCTTC
v_gene: TRBV7-3; d_gene: -; j_gene: TRBJ2-7; abundance: -; CDR3aa: CASSYAGGIAYEQYF; CDR3nt: TGTGCCAGCAGCTATGCCGGTGGGATCGCCTACGAGCAGTACTTC
v_gene: TRBV4-1; d_gene: -; j_gene: TRBJ2-3; abundance: -; CDR3aa: CASSQDGAARAGTDTQYF; CDR3nt: TGCGCCAGCAGCCAAGATGGCGCGGCGAGGGCGGGCACAGATACGCAGTATTTT
v_gene: TRBV5-1; d_gene: TRBD1; j_gene: TRBJ1-6; abundance: -; CDR3aa: CASSLAYGQGDSPLHF; CDR3nt: TGCGCCAGCAGCTTGGCTTATGGACAGGGTGATTCACCCCTCCACTTT
v_gene: TRBV7-2; d_gene: -; j_gene: TRBJ2-7; abundance: -; CDR3aa: CASSPSTYEQYF; CDR3nt: TGTGCCAGCAGCCCCTCCACCTACGAGCAGTACTTC
v_gene: TRBV6-2/TRBV6-3; d_gene: TRBD1; j_gene: TRBJ2-3; abundance: -; CDR3aa: CASSYSGQGDPDTQYF; CDR3nt: TGTGCCAGCAGTTACTCCGGGCAGGGGGACCCAGATACGCAGTATTTT
v_gene: TRBV28; d_gene: -; j_gene: TRBJ1-2; abundance: -; CDR3aa: CASSFRTAYGYTF; CDR3nt: TGTGCCAGCAGTTTTAGGACAGCCTATGGCTACACCTTC
v_gene: TRBV5-1; d_gene: -; j_gene: TRBJ1-4; abundance: once; CDR3aa: CASSLEAGSNEKLFF; CDR3nt: TGCGCCAGCAGCTTGGAGGCAGGAAGTAATGAAAAACTGTTTTTT
v_gene: TRBV12-5; d_gene: -; j_gene: TRBJ1-1; abundance: -; CDR3aa: CASGPDKNTEAFF; CDR3nt: TGTGCTAGTGGACCTGATAAGAACACTGAAGCTTTCTTT
v_gene: TRBV19; d_gene: -; j_gene: TRBJ1-3; abundance: -; CDR3aa: CASRPYPSGNTIYF; CDR3nt: TGTGCCAGTCGCCCCTACCCCTCTGGAAACACCATATATTTT
v_gene: TRBV14; d_gene: TRBD2; j_gene: TRBJ2-5; abundance: -; CDR3aa: CASSLTSGQETQYF; CDR3nt: TGTGCCAGCAGCCTGACTAGCGGCCAAGAGACCCAGTACTTC
v_gene: TRBV9; d_gene: -; j_gene: TRBJ1-1; abundance: few; CDR3aa: CASSAGINTEAFF; CDR3nt: TGTGCCAGCAGCGCTGGGATCAACACTGAAGCTTTCTTT
v_gene: TRBV7-2; d_gene: -; j_gene: TRBJ2-7; abundance: once; CDR3aa: CASSFSRGSYEQYF; CDR3nt: TGTGCCAGCAGCTTTAGTAGGGGCTCCTACGAGCAGTACTTC
v_gene: TRBV7-3; d_gene: -; j_gene: TRBJ2-3; abundance: -; CDR3aa: CASSLGPPPLVDTQYF; CDR3nt: TGTGCCAGCAGCTTGGGACCCCCCCCACTGGTAGATACGCAGTATTTT
v_gene: TRBV7-9; d_gene: -; j_gene: TRBJ2-1; abundance: -; CDR3aa: CASSLSDYNYNEQFF; CDR3nt: TGTGCCAGCAGCCTCTCTGACTACAACTACAATGAGCAGTTCTTC
v_gene: TRBV28; d_gene: -; j_gene: TRBJ1-3; abundance: -; CDR3aa: CASSLTTPRGNTIYF; CDR3nt: TGTGCCAGCAGTTTAACCACCCCGAGGGGAAACACCATATATTTT
v_gene: TRBV9; d_gene: TRBD2; j_gene: TRBJ2-7; abundance: -; CDR3aa: CASSVGPSGSGYEQYF; CDR3nt: TGTGCCAGCAGCGTAGGGCCTAGCGGGAGTGGGTACGAGCAGTACTTC
v_gene: TRBV18; d_gene: -; j_gene: TRBJ1-2; abundance: few; CDR3aa: CASSSKTDGYTF; CDR3nt: TGTGCCAGCTCATCAAAGACAGATGGCTACACCTTC
v_gene: TRBV30; d_gene: -; j_gene: TRBJ1-5; abundance: -; CDR3aa: CAWSVKVGPQHF; CDR3nt: TGTGCCTGGAGTGTGAAGGTTGGACCCCAGCATTTT
v_gene: TRBV28; d_gene: TRBD1; j_gene: TRBJ1-3; abundance: -; CDR3aa: CASSLQGVRGNTIYF; CDR3nt: TGTGCCAGCAGTTTACAGGGGGTGCGGGGAAACACCATATATTTT
v_gene: TRBV7-2; d_gene: -; j_gene: TRBJ1-3; abundance: -; CDR3aa: CASSSQGLHSGNTIYF; CDR3nt: TGTGCCAGCAGCTCACAGGGCCTACACTCTGGAAACACCATATATTTT
v_gene: TRBV23-1; d_gene: -; j_gene: TRBJ1-1; abundance: -; CDR3aa: CASDRFRTPNTEAFF; CDR3nt: TGCGCCAGCGACAGGTTTCGGACTCCGAACACTGAAGCTTTCTTT
v_gene: TRBV7-3; d_gene: -; j_gene: TRBJ2-3; abundance: -; CDR3aa: CASKGGYSTDTQYF; CDR3nt: TGTGCCAGCAAGGGCGGGTATAGCACAGATACGCAGTATTTT
v_gene: TRBV10-3; d_gene: -; j_gene: TRBJ1-4; abundance: -; CDR3aa: CATTTGTENEKLFF; CDR3nt: TGTGCCACCACTACCGGGACGGAGAATGAAAAACTGTTTTTT
v_gene: TRBV25-1; d_gene: TRBD1; j_gene: TRBJ1-4; abundance: once; CDR3aa: CASSVQGGLSNEKLFF; CDR3nt: TGTGCCAGCAGTGTCCAGGGGGGCCTATCTAATGAAAAACTGTTTTTT
v_gene: TRBV12-3/TRBV12-4; d_gene: -; j_gene: TRBJ1-1; abundance: -; CDR3aa: CASSLGAEAFF; CDR3nt: TGTGCCAGCAGTTTGGGCGCTGAAGCTTTCTTT
v_gene: TRBV2; d_gene: TRBD1; j_gene: TRBJ1-1; abundance: -; CDR3aa: CASSEAGRGLPAFF; CDR3nt: TGTGCCAGCAGTGAAGCTGGTAGGGGGCTACCGGCTTTCTTT
v_gene: TRBV28; d_gene: -; j_gene: TRBJ1-1; abundance: -; CDR3aa: CASSPPGGGAFF; CDR3nt: TGTGCCAGCAGTCCCCCGGGGGGGGGAGCTTTCTTT
v_gene: TRBV19; d_gene: -; j_gene: TRBJ2-2; abundance: -; CDR3aa: CATKLTGVNTGELFF; CDR3nt: TGTGCCACGAAATTGACAGGAGTTAACACCGGGGAGCTGTTTTTT
v_gene: TRBV7-9; d_gene: TRBD1; j_gene: TRBJ2-7; abundance: -; CDR3aa: CASSQPGQGPYEQYF; CDR3nt: TGTGCCAGCAGCCAACCGGGACAGGGACCCTACGAGCAGTACTTC
v_gene: TRBV11-2; d_gene: -; j_gene: TRBJ2-2; abundance: -; CDR3aa: CASSPGQNTGELFF; CDR3nt: TGTGCCAGCAGCCCGGGACAGAACACCGGGGAGCTGTTTTTT
v_gene: TRBV27; d_gene: -; j_gene: TRBJ1-5; abundance: once; CDR3aa: CASSAKFQGDVNQPQHF; CDR3nt: TGTGCCAGCAGTGCAAAATTCCAGGGTGACGTCAATCAGCCCCAGCATTTT
v_gene: TRBV28; d_gene: TRBD2; j_gene: TRBJ2-1; abundance: -; CDR3aa: CASSLAGGGGNEQFF; CDR3nt: TGTGCCAGCTCTTTAGCGGGAGGAGGGGGGAATGAGCAGTTCTTC
v_gene: TRBV4-1; d_gene: TRBD2; j_gene: TRBJ2-1; abundance: -; CDR3aa: CASSQVAGSRGNEQFF; CDR3nt: TGCGCCAGCAGCCAAGTAGCGGGGAGCCGGGGAAATGAGCAGTTCTTC
v_gene: TRBV7-2; d_gene: TRBD2; j_gene: TRBJ2-3; abundance: -; CDR3aa: CASSLVSGKADTQYF; CDR3nt: TGTGCCAGCAGCTTGGTTAGCGGGAAGGCAGATACGCAGTATTTT
v_gene: TRBV29-1; d_gene: -; j_gene: TRBJ1-1; abundance: -; CDR3aa: CSVDRGNTEAFF; CDR3nt: TGCAGCGTTGACCGTGGGAACACTGAAGCTTTCTTT
v_gene: TRBV3-1/TRBV3-2; d_gene: -; j_gene: TRBJ1-2; abundance: -; CDR3aa: CASSHRDRRRYGYTF; CDR3nt: TGTGCCAGCAGCCATAGAGACAGACGGCGCTATGGCTACACCTTC
v_gene: TRBV27; d_gene: TRBD1; j_gene: TRBJ1-4; abundance: -; CDR3aa: CASSRTGSNEKLFF; CDR3nt: TGTGCCAGCAGCCGGACAGGGTCTAATGAAAAACTGTTTTTT